One and the same sample provided the 29 T cell receptor beta chains below, sequenced in a study of blood T cell repertoires in COVID-19. The protocol was immunoSEQ multiplex PCR, while the TCRdb copy is restricted to in-frame clones and leaves out a portion. The profile shows tens of thousands of clones, 80% to 90% of them singletons. Input material: peripheral blood. These receptors all stem from a human donor in a cohort sampled during active COVID-19.

CDR3 protein: CASSPRIGHKNTEAFF. CDR3 DNA: TGTGCCAGCAGCCCACGGATCGGACACAAGAACACTGAAGCTTTCTTT. The chain uses TRBV5-7 and TRBJ1-1; maybe TRBD1 (5 bases). TRBV5-7 is sorted into the ORF group, with uncertain function. This CDR3 spans 16 amino acids. Trimming took 4 bases from V and 1 from J, leaving 17 bases between them.

The V call is TRBV7-6, the J call TRBJ2-7, with 8 bases identical to TRBD1. The CDR3 totals 16 residues. Germline V CDR1 and CDR2: SGHVS, FNYEAQ. V shed 1 base, J shed 2 bases, and the junction held 7 bases outside the gene matches. The CDR3 sequence: CASSLVARTGPYEQYF. CDR3 coding DNA: TGTGCCAGCAGCTTAGTTGCTCGGACAGGGCCCTACGAGCAGTACTTC.

The chain couples TRBV4-3 to TRBJ1-4; the match to TRBD1 covers 9 bases. Germline V gene data show CDR1 as LGHNA and CDR2 as YSLEER. J lost 4 bases, V lost 3 bases, and 6 bases had no gene match. This CDR3 comprises 16 residues. The CDR3 reads CASSQDTGGYNEKLFF. DNA for the CDR3: TGCGCCAGCAGCCAGGATACAGGGGGCTATAATGAAAAACTGTTTTTT.

The chain has TRBV27 and TRBJ1-5; D is perhaps TRBD1 (6 bases). Germline V gene sequence: CDR1 MNHEY, CDR2 SMNVEV (reference sequence). The CDR3 is 16 residues long. V was clipped by 0 bases and J by 4 bases, with 13 bases between them. The CDR3 nucleotides read TGTGCCAGCAGTTTATCCATAGGGGGGGTTAATCAGCCCCAGCATTTT. This encodes CASSLSIGGVNQPQHF.

The J gene is TRBJ2-2, the V gene TRBV5-1, with D hard to call. Deletions cut 1 base from V and 3 bases from J, with 7 bases between. The length of the CDR3 is 14 residues. The V gene's germline CDR1 is SGHRS and CDR2 YFSETQ. The CDR3 is CASSLRQDTGELFF. CDR3 nucleotide sequence: TGCGCCAGCAGCTTGCGCCAGGACACCGGGGAGCTGTTTTTT.

The rearrangement joins TRBV5-8 to TRBJ2-5; 12 positions match TRBD2. This CDR3 has 18 amino acids. J lost 1 base, V lost 6 bases, and 13 bases had no gene match. Germline V lookup: CDR1 SGHTS, CDR2 YDEGEE. CDR3 nucleotide sequence: TGTGCCAGCATTCGACCAAGACTAGCGGGGGTGATCCAAGAGACCCAGTACTTC. This sequence encodes CASIRPRLAGVIQETQYF.

The chain couples TRBV27 to TRBJ2-1; the D gene is possibly TRBD2 (7 bases). V was cut by 6 bases and J by 7 bases, with 19 bases left in between. Germline V gives CDR1 MNHEY, CDR2 SMNVEV (reference sequence). CDR3 length: 15 residues. Here the CDR3 reads CASRPGGLFRNEQFF. The CDR3 bases are TGTGCCAGCAGACCGGGGGGCCTTTTTAGGAATGAGCAGTTCTTC.

The chain recombines TRBV6-6 with TRBJ2-1, with D possibly matching TRBD1 (7 bases). In germline, CDR1 is MNHNY, CDR2 SVGAGI (reference sequence). Trimming pared 5 bases from V and 8 bases from J, leaving 19 bases between. The CDR3 is 15 amino acids. The CDR3 here is CASSPYEGGGDEQFF. CDR3 nucleotides: TGTGCCAGCAGTCCCTACGAAGGGGGCGGGGATGAGCAGTTCTTC.

The chain couples TRBV7-2 to TRBJ2-3; a weak D match, TRBD2 (6 bases). CDR1 is SGHTA and CDR2 is FQGNSA in the germline V gene. This CDR3 comprises 11 residues. Trimming removed 6 bases from V and 10 bases from J, with 11 bases in between. The DNA of the CDR3 is TGTGCCAGCAGTCCTGGGGGGTCGCAGTATTTT. Amino acid sequence: CASSPGGSQYF.

V and J are TRBV28 and TRBJ2-7; no clear D gene. The CDR3 totals 14 residues. Germline assignment: CDR1 MDHEN and CDR2 SYDVKM. V was cut by 6 bases and J by 4 bases, with 16 bases left in between. The CDR3 DNA is TGTGCCAGCAGCCCCAAAGCCCCCTGGTACGAGCAGTACTTC. The encoded protein is CASSPKAPWYEQYF. Combining the CDR3 with reference TRBV28 and TRBJ2-7 gives the whole variable domain DVKVTQSSRYLVKRTGEKVFLECVQDMDHENMFWYRQDPGLGLRLIYFSYDVKMKEKGDIPEGYSVSREKKERFSLILESASTNQTSMYLCASSPKAPWYEQYFGPGTRLTVT.

The rearrangement joins TRBV28 to TRBJ2-7; D possibly corresponds to TRBD1 (6 bases). CDR3 size: 14 residues. Germline V gives CDR1 MDHEN, CDR2 SYDVKM. Trimming pared 2 bases from V and 3 bases from J, leaving 11 bases between. The CDR3 nucleotides are TGTGCCAGCAGTTTAAGGGGACAACTCTACGAGCAGTACTTC. The encoded protein is CASSLRGQLYEQYF. The full variable domain, in which reference TRBV28 and TRBJ2-7 provide the parts outside the CDR3, is DVKVTQSSRYLVKRTGEKVFLECVQDMDHENMFWYRQDPGLGLRLIYFSYDVKMKEKGDIPEGYSVSREKKERFSLILESASTNQTSMYLCASSLRGQLYEQYFGPGTRLTVT.

V is TRBV11-3 and J is TRBJ1-1; 10 bases agree with TRBD1. V lost 5 bases, J lost 7 bases, and 4 bases stayed unmatched. This CDR3 has 13 residues. Germline V gene data show CDR1 as SGHNT and CDR2 as YENEEA. This CDR3 reads CASSPGQGLEAFF. DNA for the CDR3: TGTGCCAGCAGCCCGGGACAGGGGCTTGAAGCTTTCTTT.

CDR3 bases: TGTGCCAGCAGCCAGGACAGTGGTGGTAATCAGCCCCAGCATTTT. This translates into CASSQDSGGNQPQHF. The genes are TRBV28 and TRBJ1-5; D might be TRBD1 (6 bases). Germline CDR1 is MDHEN and CDR2 is SYDVKM. Trimming removed 6 bases at V and 4 bases at J, with 16 bases between. The CDR3 spans 15 residues.

As to this clone: Other DNA sequences of this sample code for an identical CDR3. V and J are TRBV18 and TRBJ1-5; perhaps TRBD1 as D (6 bases). Germline V lookup: CDR1 KGHSH, CDR2 LQKENI. V lost 2 bases to trimming and J lost 2 bases, with 10 bases between them. The CDR3 length is 15 residues. The CDR3 region has the DNA TGTGCCAGCTCACCAGGGGGCGTTGGCAATCAGCCCCAGCATTTT. Translating gives CASSPGGVGNQPQHF.

CDR3: CASSAQSTGRWNYGYTF. The CDR3, as DNA: TGTGCCAGCAGCGCCCAGTCGACAGGGAGGTGGAACTATGGCTACACCTTC. This chain links TRBV7-9 with TRBJ1-2, with 7 positions matching TRBD1. CDR3 length: 17 amino acids. Per the germline V gene, CDR1 is SEHNR and CDR2 is FQNEAQ (reference sequence). The junction had 14 bases not matched to a gene; V was cut back by 5 bases and J by 2 bases.

The J gene is TRBJ2-5, the V gene TRBV19; tentative D call: TRBD1 (7 bases). Per germline, CDR1 LNHDA and CDR2 SQIVND (reference sequence). V lost 1 base and J lost 6, with 12 bases in between. This CDR3 contains 14 residues. CDR3 amino acids: CASSIGPGGKTQYF. CDR3 in DNA: TGTGCCAGTAGTATAGGACCAGGGGGGAAGACCCAGTACTTC.

In its sample, this clone is medium-sized (0.01 to 0.1%). The J gene is TRBJ2-7, the V gene TRBV3-1 (or the pseudogene TRBV3-2); a possible D gene is TRBD1 (6 bases). V lost 11 bases to trimming and J lost 3 bases, with 11 bases between them. The CDR3 length is 11 residues. In germline, CDR1 is LGHDT, CDR2 YNNKEL (reference sequence). CDR3 sequence reads: CASAGVYEQYF. Written as DNA, the CDR3 is TGTGCCTCCGCAGGGGTCTACGAGCAGTACTTC.

DNA of the CDR3: TGTGCCAGTAGTATGATGGGAGCCCGGGACAGAGGCTATGGCTACACCTTC. Translation: CASSMMGARDRGYGYTF. The rearrangement uses TRBV19 and TRBJ1-2; 7 bases map to TRBD1. The CDR3 covers 17 residues. V shed 3 bases, J shed 4 bases, and the junction held 14 bases outside the gene matches. From germline, CDR1 is LNHDA and CDR2 SQIVND (reference sequence).

The chain recombines TRBV6-5 with TRBJ1-2, with 8 nucleotides matching TRBD1. Per germline, CDR1 MNHEY and CDR2 SVGAGI. This CDR3 spans 13 amino acids. The V segment lost 5 bases and the J segment 8 bases; nucleotides outside the gene matches: 7. For the CDR3, the DNA is TGTGCCAGCAGTCAGACAGGGGACGGAGGCTACACCTTC. Protein: CASSQTGDGGYTF.

The chain recombines TRBV19 with TRBJ1-1; tentative D call: TRBD1 (5 bases). V lost 6 bases, J lost 6 bases, and 17 bases lay in between. Looked up from germline, CDR1 is LNHDA and CDR2 is SQIVND (reference sequence). The CDR3 runs 14 residues. CDR3 amino acids: CASRDPGLHAEAFF. CDR3 in DNA: TGTGCCAGTAGGGATCCGGGACTTCATGCTGAAGCTTTCTTT.

The rearrangement links TRBV3-1 (or the pseudogene TRBV3-2) to TRBJ2-5, with TRBD2 as a possible D gene (7 bases). The CDR3 sequence is 14 residues long. The ends were cut back, 6 bases at V and 5 bases at J, with 16 bases in the middle. Germline V gene data show CDR1 as LGHDT and CDR2 as YNNKEL (reference sequence). CDR3 amino acids: CASSLLGGAETQYF. Here the CDR3 DNA reads TGTGCCAGCAGTCTCCTTGGGGGGGCCGAGACCCAGTACTTC.

This chain connects TRBV25-1 to TRBJ2-2; 13 nucleotides align to TRBD2. The CDR3 has 18 amino acids. Germline V gives CDR1 MGHDK, CDR2 SYGVNS. Trimming at V came to 2 bases and at J to 7 bases, leaving 10 bases not matched to a gene. The CDR3 protein is CASSETLLAGGLSGELFF. CDR3 bases: TGTGCCAGCAGTGAAACCCTACTAGCGGGGGGGCTCAGCGGGGAGCTGTTTTTT.

V and J are TRBV4-1 and TRBJ2-7, with 7 bases identical to TRBD1. V lost 3 bases to trimming and J lost 7 bases; unmatched junction nucleotides: 15. The CDR3 extends over 16 amino acids. Germline V gene data show CDR1 as MGHRA and CDR2 as YSYEKL. The CDR3 DNA follows: TGCGCCAGCAGCCAGACAGGGTTCTCCTCCCGAGGAGAGCAGTACTTC. Translation gives CASSQTGFSSRGEQYF.

The V gene is TRBV2, the J gene TRBJ2-1; 9 bases fit TRBD1. The CDR3 contains 16 residues. After removal of 6 bases from V and 7 bases from J, the junction contained 13 bases not matched to a gene. Germline lookup yields CDR1 SNHLY and CDR2 FYNNEI. The CDR3 DNA follows: TGTGCCAGCAGAGATCGACGGGACAGGGAGATGAATGAGCAGTTCTTC. It yields the protein CASRDRRDREMNEQFF.

The chain couples TRBV28 to TRBJ1-3; 9 bases are a match to TRBD1. The ends lost 7 bases at V and 0 bases at J; junction bases unmatched: 7. Germline V gene lookup returns CDR1 MDHEN and CDR2 SYDVKM. This CDR3 is 16 amino acids long. This CDR3 is CASTPPGQGSGNTIYF. The CDR3 region has the DNA TGTGCCAGCACCCCGCCGGGACAGGGCTCTGGAAACACCATATATTTT.

V is TRBV6-5 and J is TRBJ2-1; no reliable D call. V lost 0 bases, J lost 9 bases, and 9 bases lay in between. CDR1 is MNHEY and CDR2 is SVGAGI in the germline V gene. The CDR3 sequence is 13 residues long. The CDR3: CASSYSARIEQFF. DNA for the CDR3: TGTGCCAGCAGTTACTCTGCGCGGATTGAGCAGTTCTTC.

The J gene is TRBJ2-1, the V gene TRBV15; 8 nucleotides line up with TRBD2. Losses at the gene ends were 0 bases for V and 2 bases for J; bases not matched to a gene: 12. In germline, CDR1 is LNHNV, CDR2 YYDKDF (reference sequence). The CDR3 is 19 amino acids. The DNA for the CDR3 is TGTGCCACCAGCAGAGAGGGCCCATGGGGAGCGGGGGCCTACAATGAGCAGTTCTTC. This translates into CATSREGPWGAGAYNEQFF.

This chain links TRBV2 with TRBJ2-5; TRBD2 aligns across 12 bases. Germline CDR1 is SNHLY and CDR2 is FYNNEI. The CDR3 contains 16 residues. With V trimmed by 6 bases and J by 2 bases, 7 bases remained unmatched. CDR3 residues: CASRRLAGDGQETQYF. In DNA form, the CDR3 reads TGTGCCAGCAGGAGACTAGCGGGGGACGGTCAAGAGACCCAGTACTTC. Full variable domain (rest looked up from reference TRBV2 and TRBJ2-5): EPEVTQTPSHQVTQMGQEVILRCVPISNHLYFYWYRQILGQKVEFLVSFYNNEISEKSEIFDDQFSVERPDGSNFTLKIRSTKLEDSAMYFCASRRLAGDGQETQYFGPGTRLLVL.

This sequence joins TRBV6-5 and TRBJ2-2, with TRBD2 identical over 7 bases. Germline loops: CDR1 MNHEY, CDR2 SVGAGI. The trim removed 7 bases at V and 4 bases at J, leaving 3 bases unmatched. The CDR3 is made up of 13 amino acids. The CDR3 DNA reads TGTGCCAGCACTTGGGGGGGCACCGGGGAGCTGTTTTTT. Its translation: CASTWGGTGELFF.